Listed below are T cell receptor beta chains from one sample, sequenced in a study of cytomegalovirus exposure and HLA in healthy donors. TCRdb's table, derived via immunoSEQ multiplex PCR, lists solely in-frame clones and lacks some. Seen here are approximately 150,000 clones, around 73% observed once, and the top ten hold 1.5% to 2%. What was sequenced was PBMCs. Source of these receptors: a woman younger than 35 in good health and CMV-seronegative. The CDR3 runs from the conserved cysteine through the conserved F or W. The order of the fields is V gene, clone size, D gene, J gene, CDR3 protein, CDR3 DNA. A D gene is named only where the DNA matches it firmly. Clone size is given for some rows only: seen once, a few or many times, or a class if the clone is expanded.

>TRBV29-1|NA|NA|TRBJ2-7
CSVVDGYEQYF
TGCAGCGTTGTAGACGGGTACGAGCAGTACTTC
>TRBV9|NA|TRBD2|TRBJ2-1
CASSVSGSSYNEQFF
TGTGCCAGCAGCGTAAGCGGGAGCTCCTACAATGAGCAGTTCTTC
>TRBV9|NA|NA|TRBJ2-2
CASSGASFRELFF
TGTGCCAGCAGCGGCGCCTCGTTCAGGGAGCTGTTTTTT
>TRBV2|NA|TRBD2|TRBJ2-1
CASGRAPGTSRFDEQFF
TGTGCCAGCGGCCGGGCACCCGGGACTAGCCGTTTCGATGAGCAGTTCTTC
>TRBV19|NA|NA|TRBJ1-1
CASTRGHARNTEAFF
TGTGCCAGTACCAGGGGACACGCTAGGAACACTGAAGCTTTCTTT
>TRBV15|NA|NA|TRBJ1-6
CATSRATEASLHF
TGTGCCACCAGCAGGGCTACAGAAGCCTCCCTCCACTTT
>TRBV29-1|once|TRBD1|TRBJ1-1
CSVERGQGTEAFF
TGCAGCGTTGAGAGGGGACAGGGCACTGAAGCTTTCTTT
>TRBV15|few|TRBD1|TRBJ1-2
CATKSPGQNYGYTF
TGTGCCACCAAGAGCCCGGGACAGAACTATGGCTACACCTTC
>TRBV29-1|NA|NA|TRBJ1-1
CSVERQGTEAFF
TGCAGCGTTGAGAGACAAGGCACTGAAGCTTTCTTT
>TRBV14|NA|NA|TRBJ1-2
CASSPGRGFYGYTF
TGTGCCAGCAGCCCAGGTCGGGGGTTCTATGGCTACACCTTC
>TRBV4-2|few|TRBD1|TRBJ2-5
CASSQDPRTGGAETQYF
TGTGCCAGCAGCCAAGATCCGAGGACAGGGGGCGCGGAGACCCAGTACTTC
>TRBV10-3|few|TRBD1|TRBJ2-2
CAINGGTGGYGTGELFF
TGTGCCATAAACGGCGGGACAGGGGGCTACGGCACCGGGGAGCTGTTTTTT
>TRBV25-1|once|NA|TRBJ2-5
CASSQGQETRYF
TGTGCCAGCAGTCAGGGCCAAGAGACCCGGTACTTC
>TRBV30|NA|NA|TRBJ1-5
CAWSVRGGSNQPQHF
TGTGCCTGGAGTGTACGAGGGGGAAGCAATCAGCCCCAGCATTTT
>TRBV6-1|NA|NA|TRBJ2-3
CASSVDGGVGTDTQYF
TGTGCCAGCAGTGTGGACGGCGGGGTAGGCACAGATACGCAGTATTTT
>TRBV13|NA|TRBD1|TRBJ1-6
CASSSRTGGASPLHF
TGTGCCAGCAGCTCCCGGACAGGGGGCGCTTCACCCCTCCACTTT
>TRBV2|NA|NA|TRBJ1-4
CASWTRREKLFF
TGTGCCAGTTGGACTCGGAGGGAAAAACTGTTTTTT
>TRBV9|NA|NA|TRBJ1-2
CASSVTAQWGGDYGYTF
TGTGCCAGCAGCGTTACGGCGCAATGGGGAGGAGACTATGGCTACACCTTC
>TRBV25-1|few|NA|TRBJ1-4
CASSETDRFNEKLFF
TGTGCCAGCAGTGAAACGGACAGATTTAATGAAAAACTGTTTTTT
>TRBV5-1|NA|NA|TRBJ2-5
CASSLRSAVQETQYF
TGCGCCAGCAGCTTGCGGTCAGCGGTACAAGAGACCCAGTACTTC
>TRBV6-1|once|TRBD1|TRBJ2-7
CASSPGGHPSHEQYF
TGTGCCAGCAGTCCAGGGGGCCACCCTTCCCACGAGCAGTACTTC
>TRBV4-3|few|NA|TRBJ2-1
CASSHDGSGGNEQFF
TGCGCCAGCAGCCACGACGGCAGTGGCGGCAATGAGCAGTTCTTC
>TRBV11-3|NA|NA|TRBJ2-3
CASSLGRGRSTDTQYF
TGTGCCAGCAGCTTAGGACGGGGGAGGAGCACAGATACGCAGTATTTT
>TRBV19|NA|NA|TRBJ1-3
CASSITSGFGNTIYF
TGTGCCAGTAGTATAACCTCTGGCTTTGGAAACACCATATATTTT
>TRBV5-6|NA|TRBD1|TRBJ1-5
CASSFGQGVNQPQHF
TGTGCCAGCAGCTTTGGACAGGGGGTGAATCAGCCCCAGCATTTT
>TRBV7-2|NA|TRBD2|TRBJ2-5
CASSSSGGPQYF
TGTGCCAGCAGCTCTAGCGGGGGGCCCCAGTACTTC
>TRBV27|once|TRBD1|TRBJ1-2
CASRGQATINNYGYTF
TGTGCCAGCAGGGGACAGGCGACCATCAATAACTATGGCTACACCTTC
>TRBV28|NA|NA|TRBJ2-2
CASSSPAEGGLGELFF
TGTGCCAGCAGTTCTCCTGCGGAAGGCGGATTAGGGGAGCTGTTTTTT
>TRBV5-1|NA|NA|TRBJ2-5
CASSLDAGGETQYF
TGCGCCAGCAGCTTGGATGCAGGAGGGGAGACCCAGTACTTC
>TRBV18|NA|NA|TRBJ1-2
CASSPDVDISYGYTF
TGTGCCAGCTCACCAGATGTGGACATTTCATATGGCTACACCTTC
>TRBV29-1|NA|NA|TRBJ2-5
CSVEEVGHSRETQYF
TGCAGCGTTGAAGAGGTCGGACATTCTAGAGAGACCCAGTACTTC